The 12 T cell receptor beta chains in this list originate from one sample, sequenced in a study of T cells in Graves' hyperthyroidism and ophthalmopathy. TCR beta CDR3 regions were amplified from RNA transcripts. The primer set for the first-round RT-PCR of the TCR CDR3 was HTBI. TCRdb reanalysed the multiplex PCR reads using MiXCR and keeps one entry per CDR3 protein. The table shows a few hundred thousand distinct CDR3 sequences, with around 14% occurring only once. The source material was blood. Receptor source: a woman aged 25 to 45 with Graves' hyperthyroidism.

This clonotype has more than one count but fewer than ten. The chain couples TRBV4-2 to TRBJ2-7; 9 positions agree with TRBD2. Germline V gene lookup returns CDR1 LGHNA and CDR2 YNFKEQ. Trimming removed 8 bases from V and 6 bases from J; junction bases left unmatched: 23. CDR3 length: 18 amino acids. CDR3 DNA: TGTGCCAGCCGTGCTGCGGGAGGGAACCAAAGCCAGGGCCCCGAGCAGTACTTC. This gives the protein CASRAAGGNQSQGPEQYF.

Ten or more counts support this clonotype. The chain carries TRBV7-2 and TRBJ1-6; no clear D. V lost 5 bases and J lost 5, with 7 bases in between. Looked up from germline, CDR1 is SGHTA and CDR2 is FQGNSA. The CDR3 length is 13 residues. CDR3 in DNA: TGTGCCAGCAGCCAAGGGAATAATTCACCCCTCCACTTT. Its translation: CASSQGNNSPLHF. The full variable domain, completed using reference TRBV7-2 and TRBJ1-6, is GAGVSQSPSNKVTEKGKDVELRCDPISGHTALYWYRQSLGQGLEFLIYFQGNSAPDKSGLPSDRFSAERTGGSVSTLTIQRTQQEDSAVYLCASSQGNNSPLHFGNGTRLTVT.

The chain couples TRBV19 to TRBJ1-2; D is perhaps TRBD1 (5 bases). V was cut by 3 bases and J by 0 bases, with 17 bases left in between. Germline CDR1 LNHDA, CDR2 SQIVND (reference sequence). The CDR3 spans 17 residues. The chain's CDR3 is CASSIDQGVGTNYGYTF. The CDR3, as DNA: TGTGCCAGTAGTATCGACCAGGGAGTTGGGACTAACTATGGCTACACCTTC.

There are many counts of this clonotype. The genes are TRBV12-3 or TRBV12-4 and TRBJ2-7; the match to TRBD1 covers 7 bases. The junction had 5 bases not matched to a gene; V was cut back by 4 bases and J by 2 bases. This CDR3 spans 14 amino acids. DNA of the CDR3: TGTGCCAGCAGTTCTCGGACAGGAACCTACGAGCAGTACTTC. It specifies CASSSRTGTYEQYF.

This clonotype was seen a handful of times. This sequence joins TRBV7-2 and TRBJ2-1, with D perhaps matching TRBD2 (5 bases). CDR3 length: 15 amino acids. The V and J ends lost 1 base and 5 bases respectively, with 12 bases between them. Germline assignment: CDR1 SGHTA and CDR2 FQGNSA. Here the CDR3 reads CASSLDSVANNEQFF. CDR3 coding DNA: TGTGCCAGCAGCTTAGATAGCGTTGCCAACAATGAGCAGTTCTTC.

This clonotype has at least ten counts. The chain is built from TRBV27 and TRBJ1-1, with TRBD1 matching over 8 bases. This CDR3 has 14 amino acids. Germline V lookup: CDR1 MNHEY, CDR2 SMNVEV (reference sequence). The J segment lost 7 bases and the V segment lost 8 bases, leaving 12 bases of the junction unmatched. In DNA, the CDR3 is TGTGCCAGCTGGGCAGGGGGCATTTGGGGTGAAGCTTTCTTT. Amino acid sequence: CASWAGGIWGEAFF.

This clonotype has a count of ten or more. This chain connects TRBV6-1 to TRBJ2-7; tentatively, D is TRBD1 or TRBD2 (6 bases each). CDR3 length: 16 residues. Germline CDR1 reads MNHNS; CDR2 reads SASEGT. Trimming cost V 1 base and J 6 bases, with 19 bases left between them. CDR3: CASSEVQQGWTIEQYF. The CDR3 nucleotides are TGTGCCAGCAGTGAAGTCCAACAGGGTTGGACTATCGAGCAGTACTTC.

In its sample, this clonotype was seen a few times. This sequence joins TRBV5-1 and TRBJ2-7, with D perhaps TRBD2 (5 bases). The germline V and J ends were trimmed by 2 bases and 6 bases, with 15 bases remaining between them. Germline V gives CDR1 SGHRS, CDR2 YFSETQ. The CDR3 sequence is 14 residues long. Here the CDR3 DNA reads TGCGCCAGCAGCTTTGCGGAGGCCCTAGGCGAGCAGTACTTC. Translated, it gives CASSFAEALGEQYF.

This rearrangement joins TRBV6-1 to TRBJ2-6; 8 bases fit TRBD2. Germline values: CDR1 MNHNS, CDR2 SASEGT. This CDR3 has 18 residues. With 0 bases clipped from V and 3 bases from J, the junction kept 7 bases outside the gene matches. The CDR3 DNA reads TGTGCCAGCAGTGAAGCGTGGTTCGGGGGGGATGGGGCCAACGTCCTGACTTTC. Protein: CASSEAWFGGDGANVLTF.

The chain links TRBV7-9 to TRBJ2-3; D uncertain. The V gene's germline CDR1 is SEHNR and CDR2 FQNEAQ (reference sequence). The length of the CDR3 is 16 residues. V was trimmed by 3 bases and J by 1 base, leaving 14 bases between them. The CDR3 reads CASSLDLSAGTDTQYF. CDR3 coding DNA: TGTGCCAGCAGCTTGGACCTCTCCGCCGGCACAGATACGCAGTATTTT.

The V and J genes are TRBV9 and TRBJ1-2; D call uncertain. Germline V gives CDR1 SGDLS, CDR2 YYNGEE. There are 13 residues in the CDR3. The V and J ends lost 4 bases and 4 bases respectively, with 11 bases between them. CDR3 amino acids: CASSSVNAYGYTF. The DNA of the CDR3 is TGTGCCAGCAGCTCAGTTAACGCCTATGGCTACACCTTC. Complete variable domain (other parts from reference TRBV9 and TRBJ1-2): DSGVTQTPKHLITATGQRVTLRCSPRSGDLSVYWYQQSLDQGLQFLIQYYNGEERAKGNILERFSAQQFPDLHSELNLSSLELGDSALYFCASSSVNAYGYTFGSGTRLTVV.

This chain uses TRBV7-9 with TRBJ2-5, with 9 bases aligning to TRBD2. Looked up from germline, CDR1 is SEHNR and CDR2 is FQNEAQ (reference sequence). V lost 4 bases, J lost 5 bases, and 14 bases stayed unmatched. This CDR3 contains 17 residues. The CDR3: CASSSGLSGGRAETQYF. The CDR3 region has the DNA TGTGCCAGCAGCTCTGGACTGAGCGGCGGGAGGGCGGAGACCCAGTACTTC.